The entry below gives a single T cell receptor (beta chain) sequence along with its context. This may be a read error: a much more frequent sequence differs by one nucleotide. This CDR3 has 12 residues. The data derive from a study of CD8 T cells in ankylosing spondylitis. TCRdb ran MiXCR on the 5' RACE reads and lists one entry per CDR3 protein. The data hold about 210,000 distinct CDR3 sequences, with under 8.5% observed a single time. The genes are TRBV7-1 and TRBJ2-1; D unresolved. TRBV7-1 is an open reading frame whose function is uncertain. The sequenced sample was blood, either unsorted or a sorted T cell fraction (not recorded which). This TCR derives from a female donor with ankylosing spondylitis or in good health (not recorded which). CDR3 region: CAGSSIVGEQFF. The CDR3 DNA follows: TGTGCCGGCAGCTCGATCGTGGGCGAGCAGTTCTTC.